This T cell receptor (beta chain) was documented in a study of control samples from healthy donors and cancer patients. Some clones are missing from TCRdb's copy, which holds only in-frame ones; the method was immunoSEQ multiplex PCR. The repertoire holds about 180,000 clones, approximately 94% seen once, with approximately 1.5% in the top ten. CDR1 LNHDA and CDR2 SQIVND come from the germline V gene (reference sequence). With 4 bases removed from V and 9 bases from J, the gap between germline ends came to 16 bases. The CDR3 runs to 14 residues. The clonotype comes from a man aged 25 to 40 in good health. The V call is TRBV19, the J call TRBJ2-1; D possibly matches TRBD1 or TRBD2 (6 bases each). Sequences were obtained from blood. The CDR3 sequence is CASSNREVTGEQFF. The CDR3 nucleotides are TGTGCCAGTAGTAACAGGGAGGTAACGGGTGAGCAGTTCTTC.